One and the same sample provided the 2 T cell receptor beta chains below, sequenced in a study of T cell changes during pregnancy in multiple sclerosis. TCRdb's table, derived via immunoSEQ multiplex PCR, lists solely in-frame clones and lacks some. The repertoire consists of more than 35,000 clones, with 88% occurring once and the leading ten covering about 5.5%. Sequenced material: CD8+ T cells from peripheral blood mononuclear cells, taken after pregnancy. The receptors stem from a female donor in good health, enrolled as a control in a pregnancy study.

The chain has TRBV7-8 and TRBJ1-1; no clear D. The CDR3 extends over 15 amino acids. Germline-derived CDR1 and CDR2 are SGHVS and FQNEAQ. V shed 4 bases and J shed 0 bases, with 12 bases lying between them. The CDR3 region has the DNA TGTGCCAGCAGCTGGGCCGGGAGTTTGAACACTGAAGCTTTCTTT. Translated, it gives CASSWAGSLNTEAFF. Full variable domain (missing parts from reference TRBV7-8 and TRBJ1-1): GAGVSQSPRYKVAKRGQDVALRCDPISGHVSLFWYQQALGQGPEFLTYFQNEAQLDKSGLPSDRFFAERPEGSVSTLKIQRTQQEDSAVYLCASSWAGSLNTEAFFGQGTRLTVV.

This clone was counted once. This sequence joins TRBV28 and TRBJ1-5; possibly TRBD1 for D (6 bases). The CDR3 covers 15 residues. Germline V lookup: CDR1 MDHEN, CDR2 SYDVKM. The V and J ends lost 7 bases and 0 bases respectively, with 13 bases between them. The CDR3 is CASTQDRVSNQPQHF. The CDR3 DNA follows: TGTGCCAGCACCCAGGACAGAGTTAGCAATCAGCCCCAGCATTTT. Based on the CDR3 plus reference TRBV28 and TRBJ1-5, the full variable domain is DVKVTQSSRYLVKRTGEKVFLECVQDMDHENMFWYRQDPGLGLRLIYFSYDVKMKEKGDIPEGYSVSREKKERFSLILESASTNQTSMYLCASTQDRVSNQPQHFGDGTRLSIL.